The clone carrying this T cell receptor beta chain came up a few times. What it binds is unknown. This CDR3 is also generated by other DNA sequences in the sample. CDR1 is WSHSY, CDR2 SAAADI, per germline. Deletions cut 3 bases from V and 0 bases from J, with 7 bases between. This CDR3 is built from 14 residues. Use of 60 Vbeta and 13 Jbeta primers characterized the PCR. The protocol was immunoSEQ multiplex PCR, while the TCRdb copy is restricted to in-frame clones and leaves out a portion. Of some 180,000 clones listed, 75% to 90% are singletons. The data belong to a study of cytomegalovirus exposure and HLA in healthy donors. Study conclusions and caveats: Using a false discovery rate of 0.05, a later analysis showed that some 16,000 TCR beta sequences were associated with HLA alleles.

The chain is built from TRBV10-2 and TRBJ2-3, with D possibly TRBD2 on 5 matching bases. The sequencing sample was made of PBMCs. The sequence was obtained from a girl aged 5 to 17 in good health and CMV-seropositive. CDR3 DNA: TGCGCCAGCAGTGATGGCGGGAGCACAGATACGCAGTATTTT. It specifies CASSDGGSTDTQYF.